This T cell receptor beta chain was sequenced during a study of T cell repertoires in cytomegalovirus infection. Background on the study: Indicated by public TCR beta signatures were CMV infection and matching HLA type. Whole-study findings and limits: CMV-specific HLA-C-restricted TCR beta clonotypes dominated the ex vivo response.

Comment on this clonotype: The antigen remains unidentified. One junction end does not reproduce the germline sequence, and a read error may be involved.

Germline CDR1 LNHDA, CDR2 SQIVND (reference sequence). This CDR3 spans 13 amino acids. One entry per CDR3 protein results from TCRdb running MiXCR on the reads. This table has 500,000 or so distinct CDR3 sequences, 16% appearing once. The chain combines TRBV19 with TRBJ2-7, with TRBD1 identical over 9 bases. This receptor was obtained from a human donor in good health (CMV status not recorded). Some clones in this sample may be carry-over from other donors' samples. The sequenced sample consisted of CD8+ T cells from PBMCs. The CDR3 coding sequence is TGTACCAGTAGTGGGACAGGGACGGACGAGCAGTACTTC. Translated: CTSSGTGTDEQYF.